Below, 2 T cell receptor beta chains from the same sample are listed, as sequenced in a study of Tregs in tolerant kidney transplant recipients. This table comes from immunoSEQ multiplex PCR, and its TCRdb copy is limited to in-frame clones, with some not included. The sample records roughly 14,000 clones, around nine tenths being singletons. Sequencing used CD8+ T cells from blood. The origin of the receptors is a human donor in good health.

The V and J genes are TRBV19 and TRBJ2-1; possible D gene TRBD1, 5 bases. Germline V CDR1 and CDR2: LNHDA, SQIVND (reference sequence). V was shortened by 4 bases and J by 10 bases, with 5 bases between the two germline ends. The CDR3 spans 10 residues. CDR3 DNA: TGTGCCAGTAGTAAGGGGGAGCAGTTCTTC. Translated, it gives CASSKGEQFF.

The chain joins TRBV27 to TRBJ1-4, with TRBD1 matching over 8 bases. Germline CDR1 reads MNHEY; CDR2 reads SMNVEV (reference sequence). The CDR3 runs to 15 residues. With V trimmed by 3 bases and J by 6 bases, 6 bases remained unmatched. Written as DNA, the CDR3 is TGTGCCAGCAGTTTCGAGACAGGGGAGTATGAAAAACTGTTTTTT. As protein: CASSFETGEYEKLFF.